This paragraph covers one TCR beta chain sequence. Its cognate antigen is unknown. The sample belongs to a study of T cells after posttransplantation cyclophosphamide. TCRdb's table, derived via immunoSEQ multiplex PCR, lists solely in-frame clones and lacks some. The table lists 15,000 to 17,000 clones, almost 85% of them singletons. Sampled 1 year posttransplant, controls received myeloablative marrow transplants, methotrexate and a calcineurin inhibitor. The study, taken as a whole, reports: TRB overlap between skin or GI tissue T cells and blood was limited.

CDR1 MNHEY and CDR2 SVGAGI come from the germline V gene. This CDR3 contains 14 residues. The V gene lost 4 bases and the J gene lost 6 bases, with 13 bases spanning the gap. The chain carries TRBV6-5 and TRBJ1-5, with a tentative D call TRBD1 (6 bases). Sequencing was performed on PBMCs, taken 371 days after allogeneic stem cell transplant with calcineurin inhibitor and methotrexate. This TCR derives from a young adult male patient who received an allogeneic stem cell transplant from a related donor, was CMV-positive, and had no GVHD. The graft donor may have contributed some T cells. CDR3 amino acids: CASSSGQTPQPQHF. In DNA, the CDR3 is TGTGCCAGCAGTTCAGGACAGACCCCTCAGCCCCAGCATTTT.